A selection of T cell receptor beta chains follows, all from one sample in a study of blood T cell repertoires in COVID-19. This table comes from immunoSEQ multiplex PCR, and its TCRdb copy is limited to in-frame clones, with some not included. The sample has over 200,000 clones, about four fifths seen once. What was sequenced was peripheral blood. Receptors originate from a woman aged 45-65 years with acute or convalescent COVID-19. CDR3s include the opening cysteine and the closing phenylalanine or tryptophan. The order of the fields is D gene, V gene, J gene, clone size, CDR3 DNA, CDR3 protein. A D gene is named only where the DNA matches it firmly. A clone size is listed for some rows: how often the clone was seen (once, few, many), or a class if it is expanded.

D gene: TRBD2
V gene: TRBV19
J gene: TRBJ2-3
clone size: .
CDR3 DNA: TGTGCCAGTAGTCGGACTAGCGGAAGCACAGATACGCAGTATTTT
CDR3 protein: CASSRTSGSTDTQYF

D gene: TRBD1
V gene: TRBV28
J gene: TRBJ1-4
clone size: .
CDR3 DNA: TGTGCCAGCAGTCCTCCTCTGACAGGGGTTGTGAAAAAACTGTTTTTT
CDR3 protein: CASSPPLTGVVKKLFF

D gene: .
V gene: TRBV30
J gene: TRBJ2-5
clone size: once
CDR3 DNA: TGTGCCTGGAGTGTATACCTTGGGCAGGGGGGAGAGACCCAGTACTTC
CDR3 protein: CAWSVYLGQGGETQYF

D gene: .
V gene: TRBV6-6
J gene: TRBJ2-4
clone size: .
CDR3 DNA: TGTGCCAGCAGTTACTCGCTAGCAGTAAACATTCAGTACTTC
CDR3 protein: CASSYSLAVNIQYF

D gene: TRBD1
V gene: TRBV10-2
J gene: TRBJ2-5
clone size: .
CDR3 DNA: TGCGCCAGCACCGAGGGGGACAGTTTTCAAGAGACCCAGTACTTC
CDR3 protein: CASTEGDSFQETQYF

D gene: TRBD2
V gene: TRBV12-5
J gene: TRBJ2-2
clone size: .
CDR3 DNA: TGTGCTAGTGGTTTGGGGACTAGCGGGGCGAACACCGGGGAGCTGTTTTTT
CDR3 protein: CASGLGTSGANTGELFF

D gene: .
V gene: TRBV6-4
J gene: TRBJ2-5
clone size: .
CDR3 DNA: TGTGCCAGCGGCCCAACAACCCTCCCGGGGCAAGAGACCCAGTACTTC
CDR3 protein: CASGPTTLPGQETQYF

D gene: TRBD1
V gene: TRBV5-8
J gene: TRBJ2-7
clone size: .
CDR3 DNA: TGTGCCAGCAGCCTTAGCTTATGGGGAGCAGGGGGACACGAGCAGTACTTC
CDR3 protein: CASSLSLWGAGGHEQYF

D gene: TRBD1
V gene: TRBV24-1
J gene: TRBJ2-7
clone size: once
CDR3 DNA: TGTGCCACCACCGCGACAGGGGGGGACGAGCAGTACTTC
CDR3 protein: CATTATGGDEQYF

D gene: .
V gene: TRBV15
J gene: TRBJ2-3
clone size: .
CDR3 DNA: TGTGCCACCAGCAGAGATCAGGGGCTGGCAGATACGCAGTATTTT
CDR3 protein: CATSRDQGLADTQYF

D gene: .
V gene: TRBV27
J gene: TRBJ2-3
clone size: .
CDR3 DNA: TGTGCCAGCAGTAATTTAGCTGGGGGGAAGGGCACAGATACGCAGTATTTT
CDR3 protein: CASSNLAGGKGTDTQYF

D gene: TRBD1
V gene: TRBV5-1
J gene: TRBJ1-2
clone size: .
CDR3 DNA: TGCGCCAGCGTCTACGGACAGGGGGATGACTACACCTTC
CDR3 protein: CASVYGQGDDYTF

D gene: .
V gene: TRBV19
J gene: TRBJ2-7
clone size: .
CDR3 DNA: TGTGCCAGCTCGAAACAAGGGGATACCTACGAGCAGTACTTC
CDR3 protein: CASSKQGDTYEQYF

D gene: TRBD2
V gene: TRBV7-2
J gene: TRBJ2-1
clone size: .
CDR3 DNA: TGTGCCAGCAGCTTAGCTTTGTCTAGCGGGGGTTACAATGAGCAGTTCTTC
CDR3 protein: CASSLALSSGGYNEQFF

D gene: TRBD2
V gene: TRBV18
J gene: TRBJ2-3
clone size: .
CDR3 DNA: TGTGCCAGCTCACCGCAGGATCCTTTCCTAGCGGGAGCATCAAATACGCAGTATTTT
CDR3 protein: CASSPQDPFLAGASNTQYF

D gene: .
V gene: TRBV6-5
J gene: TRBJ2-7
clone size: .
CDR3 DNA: TGTGCCACCTCTGATTGGGGGAGGCCCCCCTACGAGCAGTACTTC
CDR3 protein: CATSDWGRPPYEQYF

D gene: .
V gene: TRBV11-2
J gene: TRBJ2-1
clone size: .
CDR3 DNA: TGTGCCAGCAGCTTAGCGGGTGAGCAGTTCTTC
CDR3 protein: CASSLAGEQFF

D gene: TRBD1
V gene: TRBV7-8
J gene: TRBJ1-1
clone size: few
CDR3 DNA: TGTGCCAGCAGCTTGGGACAGCCCGGGACTGAAGCTTTCTTT
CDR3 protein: CASSLGQPGTEAFF

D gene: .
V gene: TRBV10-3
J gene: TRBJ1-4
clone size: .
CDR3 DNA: TGTGCCATCAGTGATATGACACGGGGGAATGAAAAACTGTTTTTT
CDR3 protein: CAISDMTRGNEKLFF

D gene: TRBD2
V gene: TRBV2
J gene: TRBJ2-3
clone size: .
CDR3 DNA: TGTGCCAGCAGCGATCCGGGACTAGCGGGGAGCACAGATACGCAGTATTTT
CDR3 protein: CASSDPGLAGSTDTQYF

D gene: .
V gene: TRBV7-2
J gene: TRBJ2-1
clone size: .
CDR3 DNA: TGTGCCAGCAGCTTAGGTGAAGGTCTAGGTGAGCAGTTCTTC
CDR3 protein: CASSLGEGLGEQFF

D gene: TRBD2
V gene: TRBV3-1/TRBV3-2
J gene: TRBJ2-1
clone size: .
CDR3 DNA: TGTGCCAGCAGCTCAACGTTGAGTAGCGGGAGCAATGAGCAGTTCTTC
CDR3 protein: CASSSTLSSGSNEQFF

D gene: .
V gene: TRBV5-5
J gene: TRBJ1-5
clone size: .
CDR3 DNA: TGTGCCAGCAGCTTGGGACAGGCGGGGGCGAATCAGCCCCAGCATTTT
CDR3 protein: CASSLGQAGANQPQHF

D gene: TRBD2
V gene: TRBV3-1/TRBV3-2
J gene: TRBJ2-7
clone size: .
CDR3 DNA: TGTGCCAGCAGCCCCCAACTAGCGGGAGGAAACGAGCAGTACTTC
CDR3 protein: CASSPQLAGGNEQYF

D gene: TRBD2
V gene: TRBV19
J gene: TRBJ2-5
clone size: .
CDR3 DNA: TGTGCCAGTAGTCCGGGACTAGCGGGAGTCCACCTTAACTTC
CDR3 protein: CASSPGLAGVHLNF

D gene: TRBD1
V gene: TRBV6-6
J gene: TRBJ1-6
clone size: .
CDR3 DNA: TGTGCCAGCAGTTCACCGGGACAGGGTAATTCACCCCTCCACTTT
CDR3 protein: CASSSPGQGNSPLHF

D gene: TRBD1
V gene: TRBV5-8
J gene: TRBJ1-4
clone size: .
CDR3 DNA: TGTGCCAGCAGCTTCCGACAGGGGGAGGGTGAAAAACTGTTTTTT
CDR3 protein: CASSFRQGEGEKLFF

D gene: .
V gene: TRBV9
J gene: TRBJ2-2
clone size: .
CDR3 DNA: TGTGCCAGCAGCGTCCTAGGCACCGGGGAGCTGTTTTTT
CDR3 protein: CASSVLGTGELFF

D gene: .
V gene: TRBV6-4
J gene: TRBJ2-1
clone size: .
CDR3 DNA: TGTGCCAGCAGTGAGGTCGCGGGACACAATGAGCAGTTCTTC
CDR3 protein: CASSEVAGHNEQFF

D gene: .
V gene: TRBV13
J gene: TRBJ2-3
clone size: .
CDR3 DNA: TGTGCCAGCAGCTTAGCTCAGGCCGAAGATACGCAGTATTTT
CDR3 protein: CASSLAQAEDTQYF

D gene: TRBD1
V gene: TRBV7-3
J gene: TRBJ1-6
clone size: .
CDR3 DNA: TGTGCCAGCAGCCGGACAGGACAAAATTCACCCCTCCACTTT
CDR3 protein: CASSRTGQNSPLHF

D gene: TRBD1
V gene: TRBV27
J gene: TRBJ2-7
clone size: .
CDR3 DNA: TGTGCCAGCAGGTCAGGGACCGGGACAGGGAGGTTTCAACGTACCTACGAGCAGTACTTC
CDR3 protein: CASRSGTGTGRFQRTYEQYF

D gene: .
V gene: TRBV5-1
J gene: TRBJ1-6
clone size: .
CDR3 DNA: TGCGCCAGCAGCTTGGAACTGAATTCACCCCTCCACTTT
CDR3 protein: CASSLELNSPLHF

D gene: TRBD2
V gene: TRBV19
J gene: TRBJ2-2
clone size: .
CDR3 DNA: TGTGCCAGTAGTATCCCCCCGACTAGCGGGAGAAGAAGGGCCGGGGAGCTGTTTTTT
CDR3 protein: CASSIPPTSGRRRAGELFF

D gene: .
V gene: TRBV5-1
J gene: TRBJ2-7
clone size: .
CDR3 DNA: TGCGCCAGCAGCTTGGTTCTAGACTCCTACGAGCAGTACTTC
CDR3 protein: CASSLVLDSYEQYF

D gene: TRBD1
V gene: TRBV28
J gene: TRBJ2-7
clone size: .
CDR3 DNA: TGTGCCAGCAGCGAACAGGGGACCTACGAGCAGTACTTC
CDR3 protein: CASSEQGTYEQYF

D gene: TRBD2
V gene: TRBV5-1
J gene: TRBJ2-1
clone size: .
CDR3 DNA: TGCGCCAGCAGCCCCGGACTAGCGAGTAATGAGCAGTTCTTC
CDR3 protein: CASSPGLASNEQFF

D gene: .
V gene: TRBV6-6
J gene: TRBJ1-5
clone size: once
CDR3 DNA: TGTGCCAGCAGTTACTGGGGAGGTGGGAATCAGCCCCAGCATTTT
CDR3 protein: CASSYWGGGNQPQHF

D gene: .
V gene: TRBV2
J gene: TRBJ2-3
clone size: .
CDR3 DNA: TGTGCCAGCACCCTGGTTGGCTCTACGCAGTATTTT
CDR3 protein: CASTLVGSTQYF

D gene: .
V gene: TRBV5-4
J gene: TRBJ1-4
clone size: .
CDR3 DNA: TGTGCCAGCAGCATGGACGTGGGGGGGGATGCAACTAATGAAAAACTGTTTTTT
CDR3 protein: CASSMDVGGDATNEKLFF

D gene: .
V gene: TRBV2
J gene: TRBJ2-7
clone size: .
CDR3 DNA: TGTGCCAGCATGCCTGGCTCAAGTCTCTACGAGCAGTACTTC
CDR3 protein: CASMPGSSLYEQYF

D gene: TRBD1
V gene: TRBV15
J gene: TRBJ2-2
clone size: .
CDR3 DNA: TGTGCCACCAGCCCTACTTACAGGGGGGAGGACACCGGGGAGCTGTTTTTT
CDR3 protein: CATSPTYRGEDTGELFF

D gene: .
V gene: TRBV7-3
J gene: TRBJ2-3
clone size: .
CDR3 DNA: TGTGCCAGCAGCTCCCCACCGAGTGCAGATACGCAGTATTTT
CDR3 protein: CASSSPPSADTQYF

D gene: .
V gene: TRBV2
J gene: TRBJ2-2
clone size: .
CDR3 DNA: TGTGCCAGCCAGGTGGGAGCGAACACCGGGGAGCTGTTTTTT
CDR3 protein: CASQVGANTGELFF

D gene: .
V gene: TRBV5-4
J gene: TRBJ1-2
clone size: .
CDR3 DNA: TGTGCCAGCAGCTTGTCCGCTGGGGCAGAAAACTATGGCTACACCTTC
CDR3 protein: CASSLSAGAENYGYTF

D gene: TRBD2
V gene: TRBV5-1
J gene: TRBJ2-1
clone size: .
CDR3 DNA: TGCGCCAGCACCAAGAATCTCGGAGCGGGAGGGTGGGGTGAGCAGTTCTTC
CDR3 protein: CASTKNLGAGGWGEQFF